Included here is one T cell receptor beta chain sequence, with context. This record comes from a study of T cell changes during pregnancy in multiple sclerosis. Generated by immunoSEQ multiplex PCR, the TCRdb table keeps only in-frame clones and is missing some. The table has 100,000 to 150,000 clones, 93% seen once; the top ten hold 6.2%. Sequencing used peripheral blood, obtained before pregnancy. The TCR comes from a female donor with multiple sclerosis, enrolled in a pregnancy study.

The CDR3 is CATTRGTNEKLFF. The CDR3 DNA is TGTGCCACTACCAGGGGCACTAATGAAAAACTGTTTTTT. V gene TRBV2 combines with J gene TRBJ1-4, with D perhaps matching TRBD1 (6 bases). The germline V and J ends were trimmed by 10 bases and 2 bases, with 11 bases remaining between them. Germline CDR1 SNHLY, CDR2 FYNNEI. CDR3 size: 13 residues.